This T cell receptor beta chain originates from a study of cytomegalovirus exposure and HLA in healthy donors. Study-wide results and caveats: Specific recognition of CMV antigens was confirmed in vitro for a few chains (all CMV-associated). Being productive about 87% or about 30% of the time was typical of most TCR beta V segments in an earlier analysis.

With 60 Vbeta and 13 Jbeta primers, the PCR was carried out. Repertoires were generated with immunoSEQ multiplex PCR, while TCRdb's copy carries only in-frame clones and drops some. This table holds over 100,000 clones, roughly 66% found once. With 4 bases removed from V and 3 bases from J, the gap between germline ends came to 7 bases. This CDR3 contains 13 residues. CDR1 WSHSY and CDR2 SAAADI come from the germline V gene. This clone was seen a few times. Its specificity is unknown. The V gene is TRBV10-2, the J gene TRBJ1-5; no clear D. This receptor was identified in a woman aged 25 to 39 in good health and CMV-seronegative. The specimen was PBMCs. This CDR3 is CASSVRDNQPQHF. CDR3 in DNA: TGCGCCAGCAGTGTGCGGGACAATCAGCCCCAGCATTTT.